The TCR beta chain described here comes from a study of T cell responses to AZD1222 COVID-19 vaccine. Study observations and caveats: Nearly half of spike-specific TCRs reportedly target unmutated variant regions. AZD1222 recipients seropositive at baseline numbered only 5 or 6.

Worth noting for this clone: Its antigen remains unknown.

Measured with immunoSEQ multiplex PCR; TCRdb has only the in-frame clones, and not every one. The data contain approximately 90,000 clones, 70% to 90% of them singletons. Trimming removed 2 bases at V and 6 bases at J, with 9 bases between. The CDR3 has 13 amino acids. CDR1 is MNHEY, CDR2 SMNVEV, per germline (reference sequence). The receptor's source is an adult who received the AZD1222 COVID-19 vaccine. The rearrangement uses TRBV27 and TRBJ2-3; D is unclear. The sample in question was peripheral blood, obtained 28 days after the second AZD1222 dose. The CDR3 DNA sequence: TGTGCCAGCAGTTTAGGCCCCGGGGATACGCAGTATTTT. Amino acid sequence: CASSLGPGDTQYF.